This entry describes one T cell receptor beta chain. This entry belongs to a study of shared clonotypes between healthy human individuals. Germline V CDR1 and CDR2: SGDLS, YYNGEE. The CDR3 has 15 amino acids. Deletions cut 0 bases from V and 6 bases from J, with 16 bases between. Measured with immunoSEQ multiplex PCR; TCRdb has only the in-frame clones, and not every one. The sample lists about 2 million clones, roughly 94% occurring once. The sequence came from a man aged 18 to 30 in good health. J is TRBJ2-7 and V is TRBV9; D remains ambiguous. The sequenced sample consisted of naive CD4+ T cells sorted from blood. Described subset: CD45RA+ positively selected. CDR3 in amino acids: CASSVDSTPRVEQYF. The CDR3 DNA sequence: TGTGCCAGCAGCGTAGACTCGACCCCCCGCGTCGAGCAGTACTTC. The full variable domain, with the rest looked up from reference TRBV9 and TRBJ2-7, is DSGVTQTPKHLITATGQRVTLRCSPRSGDLSVYWYQQSLDQGLQFLIQYYNGEERAKGNILERFSAQQFPDLHSELNLSSLELGDSALYFCASSVDSTPRVEQYFGPGTRLTVT.